This T cell receptor (beta chain) originates from a study of T cells in Graves' hyperthyroidism and ophthalmopathy. Study at large: Blood from the periphery was taken at initial diagnosis, before any treatment.

Template material for amplifying TCR beta CDR3 regions consisted of RNA transcripts. The primer set for the first-round RT-PCR of the TCR CDR3 was HTBI. MiXCR, run by TCRdb on the multiplex PCR reads, gives a single entry per CDR3 protein. In the table there are some 570,000 distinct CDR3 sequences, 15% to 20% of which are singletons. This clonotype was picked up many times. Antigen unknown. General study points: With a median lead of around 6.7 months before onset, the model predicted ophthalmopathy.

Each diagnosis was grounded in clinical symptoms, serum thyroxine and TRAb, thyroid ultrasound, and orbital computed tomography. The PBMCs studied were ones that came from roughly 9.4 ml fresh peripheral blood. Sequenced material: blood. This TCR came from a woman aged 18-29 years with Graves' ophthalmopathy.

In DNA, the CDR3 is TGTGCCAGCAGCATCAGGGGAACTGAAGCTTTCTTT. It is translated as CASSIRGTEAFF. The chain is built from TRBV19 and TRBJ1-1; D is perhaps TRBD1 (6 bases). The CDR3 has 12 residues. Deletions cut 9 bases from V and 5 bases from J, with 13 bases between. The V gene's germline CDR1 is LNHDA and CDR2 SQIVND (reference sequence).